The 9 T cell receptor beta chains below were found in one sample sequenced in a study of blood T cell repertoires in COVID-19. Sequencing used immunoSEQ multiplex PCR; TCRdb keeps in-frame clones, though not all of them. Counted here are some 200,000 clones, roughly four fifths occurring once; the ten biggest clones make up over 2.5%. Sample: peripheral blood. Receptors were obtained from a human donor with acute or convalescent COVID-19. The donor label of this sample is uncertain.

This chain connects TRBV20-1 to TRBJ1-1, with TRBD1 matching 9 bases. Germline CDR1 DFQATT, CDR2 SNEGSKA (reference sequence). CDR3 size: 11 residues. With 4 bases clipped from V and 11 bases from J, the junction kept 5 bases outside the gene matches. The CDR3 DNA sequence: TGCAGTGCTAACAGGGGGCGCTTGGCTTTCTTT. Translated, it gives CSANRGRLAFF.

The chain joins TRBV7-3 to TRBJ2-7, with 14 bases aligning to TRBD2. J was trimmed by 6 bases and V by 4 bases; bases with no gene match: 8. CDR1 SGHTA and CDR2 FQGTGA come from the germline V gene. CDR3 length: 16 residues. The CDR3 spells CASSSTGTSGRSEQYF. CDR3 in DNA: TGTGCCAGCAGCTCCACCGGGACTAGCGGGAGAAGCGAGCAGTACTTC.

CDR3 bases: TGTGCCAGCAGCTCCTCGAGAAGTCCCTATGGCTACACCTTC. It specifies CASSSSRSPYGYTF. The chain employs TRBV7-9 and TRBJ1-2; D gene uncertain. Germline CDR1 reads SEHNR; CDR2 reads FQNEAQ (reference sequence). The CDR3 is 14 amino acids. Trimming removed 4 bases from V and 4 bases from J, with 13 bases in between. The full variable domain, its missing parts supplied by reference TRBV7-9 and TRBJ1-2, is DTGVSQNPRHKITKRGQNVTFRCDPISEHNRLYWYRQTLGQGPEFLTYFQNEAQLEKSRLLSDRFSAERPKGSFSTLEIQRTEQGDSAMYLCASSSSRSPYGYTFGSGTRLTVV.

This clone occurred a few times. V is TRBV2 and J is TRBJ2-2; a weak D match, TRBD2 (7 bases). V lost 7 bases to trimming and J lost 5 bases, with 14 bases between them. The CDR3 sequence is 14 residues long. CDR1 and CDR2 from the germline V gene are SNHLY and FYNNEI. CDR3 loop: CASTLGRGTGELFF. DNA of the CDR3: TGTGCCAGCACCCTGGGGAGGGGGACCGGGGAGCTGTTTTTT.

The V and J genes are TRBV5-4 and TRBJ2-1; perhaps TRBD1 as D (6 bases). The CDR3 loop spans 14 amino acids. Germline values: CDR1 SGHNT, CDR2 YYREEE (reference sequence). V lost 4 bases and J lost 9, with 17 bases in between. The CDR3 is CASSQAGVSIEQFF. For the CDR3, the DNA is TGTGCCAGCAGCCAAGCAGGGGTCTCAATTGAGCAGTTCTTC.

This clone came up once. Here the CDR3 reads CASSQLREQYF. The CDR3 DNA is TGTGCCAGCAGCCAACTAAGGGAGCAGTACTTC. The chain is built from TRBV11-2 and TRBJ2-7; D is ambiguous. Trimming removed 5 bases from V and 7 bases from J, with 9 bases in between. The CDR3 loop spans 11 amino acids. Germline V gene lookup returns CDR1 SGHAT and CDR2 FQNNGV.

The chain couples TRBV11-2 to TRBJ2-5; 7 bases fit TRBD2. The CDR3 has 13 amino acids. The junction had 1 base not matched to a gene; V was cut back by 1 base and J by 5 bases. Germline V gene lookup returns CDR1 SGHAT and CDR2 FQNNGV. The CDR3 loop is CASSLVRGETQYF. Here the CDR3 DNA reads TGTGCCAGCAGCTTAGTGCGGGGGGAGACCCAGTACTTC.

The CDR3 loop is CASSLQGDFGNTIYF. CDR3 in DNA: TGTGCCAGCAGCTTACAGGGGGACTTTGGAAACACCATATATTTT. The chain employs TRBV7-2 and TRBJ1-3; 7 bases are shared with TRBD1. The germline CDR1 and CDR2 sequences are SGHTA and FQGNSA. Unmatched junction bases numbered 4, after V lost 2 bases and J lost 3 bases. CDR3 length equals 15 residues.

Regarding this clone: The limits of the CDR3 on the DNA are not certain, so only TCRdb's listed CDR3 is given. The genes are TRBV6-5 and TRBJ2-5; TRBD2, the table's D call, lacks a check against the DNA. A total of 15 residues make up the CDR3, ends included. CDR1 and CDR2 from the germline V gene are MNHEY and SVGAGI. The CDR3 loop is CASSTSGLASGTQYF.